The subject of this entry is one T cell receptor beta chain. Clones were read by immunoSEQ multiplex PCR, and TCRdb kept only the in-frame ones, dropping some. The sample lists some 80,000 clones; around 92% were seen once. The V end was cut by 3 bases, the J end by 3 bases, with 6 bases between. Germline CDR1 is GTSNPN and CDR2 is SVGIG (reference sequence). This CDR3 has 12 amino acids. The data derive from a study of technical replicates of blood from several donors. V usage is TRBV30 and J usage is TRBJ1-3, with no clear D. The source of this sequence is a human donor in good health. Source material: T cells isolated from PBMCs. CDR3 nucleotide sequence: TGTGCCTGGAGGGAGAGTGGAAACACCATATATTTT. This sequence encodes CAWRESGNTIYF.